The clone carrying this TCR beta chain appeared many times. The antigen is not known. Trimming stripped 3 bases from V and 3 bases from J, with 5 bases between. The germline V gene has CDR1 SGHNT and CDR2 YENEEA. The CDR3 runs 12 residues. The data were taken from a study of tumor and adjacent non-tumor tissue in lung cancer. Study-level findings and limits: Normal lung showed higher cumulative top 100 clone frequency than tumor.

The library came from three nested PCR rounds adapted from ARM-PCR protocols. TCRdb recomputed calls from the multiplex PCR reads with MiXCR, one row per CDR3 protein. The data contain over 110,000 distinct CDR3 sequences, approximately 66% of them singletons. No cell sorting was done before RNA was extracted from the tissue. The sample was lung tumor tissue. V and J are TRBV11-3 and TRBJ1-1; D possibly corresponds to TRBD1 (5 bases). The sequence was collected from a man aged 55 to 70 with small cell lung cancer. The CDR3 region is CASSLGDTEAFF. The CDR3 DNA reads as TGTGCCAGCAGCTTGGGGGACACTGAAGCTTTCTTT.